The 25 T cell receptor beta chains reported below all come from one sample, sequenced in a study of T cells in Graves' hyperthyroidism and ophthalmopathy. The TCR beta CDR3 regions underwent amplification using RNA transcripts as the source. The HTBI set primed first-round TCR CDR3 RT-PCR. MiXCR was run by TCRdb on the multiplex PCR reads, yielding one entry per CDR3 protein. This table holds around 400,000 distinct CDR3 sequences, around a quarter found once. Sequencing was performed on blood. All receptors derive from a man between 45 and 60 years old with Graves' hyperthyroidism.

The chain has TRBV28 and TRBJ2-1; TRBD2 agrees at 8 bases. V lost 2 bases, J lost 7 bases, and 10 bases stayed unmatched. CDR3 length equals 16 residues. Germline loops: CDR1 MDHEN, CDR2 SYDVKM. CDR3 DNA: TGTGCCAGCAGTTTACCCCGGGGGACTAGTTCGAATGAGCAGTTCTTC. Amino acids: CASSLPRGTSSNEQFF.

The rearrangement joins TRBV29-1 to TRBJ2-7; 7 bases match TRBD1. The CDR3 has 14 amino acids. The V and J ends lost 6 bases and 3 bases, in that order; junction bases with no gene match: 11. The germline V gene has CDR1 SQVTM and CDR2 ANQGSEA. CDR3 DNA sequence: TGCAGCGTCGAGGGGACAGAGGGCGTCTACGAGCAGTACTTC. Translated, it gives CSVEGTEGVYEQYF.

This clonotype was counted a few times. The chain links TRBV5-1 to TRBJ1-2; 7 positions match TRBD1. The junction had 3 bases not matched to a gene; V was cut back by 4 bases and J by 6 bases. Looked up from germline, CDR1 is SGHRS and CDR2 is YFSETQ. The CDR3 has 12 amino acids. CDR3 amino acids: CASSEQGNGYTF. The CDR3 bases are TGCGCCAGCAGCGAACAGGGGAATGGCTACACCTTC.

This CDR3 reads CSARTSGSPYNEQFF. CDR3 bases: TGCAGTGCTAGGACTAGCGGGAGCCCCTACAATGAGCAGTTCTTC. This sequence joins TRBV20-1 and TRBJ2-1, with 12 bases that match TRBD2. This CDR3 spans 15 amino acids. The germline V gene encodes CDR1 DFQATT and CDR2 SNEGSKA (reference sequence). Unmatched junction bases numbered 2, after V lost 3 bases and J lost 2 bases.

CDR3 DNA: TGTGCCAGCAGTGCGTTTAACTACCCGGACTACGAGCAGTACTTC. Translated: CASSAFNYPDYEQYF. The gene calls are TRBV6-1 and TRBJ2-7; no definite D call. CDR1 is MNHNS and CDR2 is SASEGT in the germline V gene. The CDR3 length is 15 residues. Trimming pared 4 bases from V and 3 bases from J, leaving 16 bases between.

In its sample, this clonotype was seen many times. In DNA, the CDR3 is TGTGCCAGCAGCCCGGGACAGGTCACAGATACGCAGTATTTT. It translates to CASSPGQVTDTQYF. The chain uses TRBV18 and TRBJ2-3; 8 bases agree with TRBD1. Germline V lookup: CDR1 KGHSH, CDR2 LQKENI. The length of the CDR3 is 14 residues. J lost 2 bases, V lost 8 bases, and 6 bases had no gene match.

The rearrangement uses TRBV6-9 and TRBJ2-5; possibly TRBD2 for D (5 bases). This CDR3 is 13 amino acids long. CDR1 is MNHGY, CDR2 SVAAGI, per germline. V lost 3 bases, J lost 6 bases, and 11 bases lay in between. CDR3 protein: CASSYGVRQTQYF. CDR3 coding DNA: TGTGCCAGCAGTTACGGGGTCCGGCAGACCCAGTACTTC.

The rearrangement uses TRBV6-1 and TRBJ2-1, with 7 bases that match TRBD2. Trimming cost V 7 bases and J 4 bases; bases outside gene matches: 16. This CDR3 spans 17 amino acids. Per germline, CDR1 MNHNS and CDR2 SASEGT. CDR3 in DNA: TGTGCCAGCAAAGGCGGCGGGAGTGGCCCTCCGTACAATGAGCAGTTCTTC. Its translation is CASKGGGSGPPYNEQFF.

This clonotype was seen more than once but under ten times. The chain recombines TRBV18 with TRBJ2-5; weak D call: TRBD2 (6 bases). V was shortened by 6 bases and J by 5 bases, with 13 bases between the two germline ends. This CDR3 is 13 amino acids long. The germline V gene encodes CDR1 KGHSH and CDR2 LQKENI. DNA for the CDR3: TGTGCCAGCTCCGCGGGGCTCGGGGAGACCCAGTACTTC. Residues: CASSAGLGETQYF.

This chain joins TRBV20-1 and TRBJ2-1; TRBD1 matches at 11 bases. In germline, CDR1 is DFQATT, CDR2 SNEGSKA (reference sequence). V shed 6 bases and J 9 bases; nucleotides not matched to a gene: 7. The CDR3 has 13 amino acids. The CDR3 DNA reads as TGCAGTGCGATGGGACAGGGGGGCGGTGAGCAGTTCTTC. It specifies CSAMGQGGGEQFF.

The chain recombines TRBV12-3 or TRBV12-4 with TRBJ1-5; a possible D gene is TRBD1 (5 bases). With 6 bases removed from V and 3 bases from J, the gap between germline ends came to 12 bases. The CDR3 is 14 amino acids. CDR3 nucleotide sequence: TGTGCCAGCAGACATGGGGGGGTCAATCAGCCCCAGCATTTT. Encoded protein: CASRHGGVNQPQHF.

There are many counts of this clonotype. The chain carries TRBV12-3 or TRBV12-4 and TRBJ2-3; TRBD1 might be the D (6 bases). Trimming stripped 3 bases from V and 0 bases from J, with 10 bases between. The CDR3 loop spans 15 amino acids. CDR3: CASSFGGHSTDTQYF. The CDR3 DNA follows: TGTGCCAGCAGTTTTGGGGGCCACAGCACAGATACGCAGTATTTT.

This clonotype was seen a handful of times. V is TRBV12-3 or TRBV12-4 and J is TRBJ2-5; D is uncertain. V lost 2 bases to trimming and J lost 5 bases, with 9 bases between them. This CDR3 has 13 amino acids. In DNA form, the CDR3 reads TGTGCCAGCAGTTTATGGGCAGCCGAGACCCAGTACTTC. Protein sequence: CASSLWAAETQYF.

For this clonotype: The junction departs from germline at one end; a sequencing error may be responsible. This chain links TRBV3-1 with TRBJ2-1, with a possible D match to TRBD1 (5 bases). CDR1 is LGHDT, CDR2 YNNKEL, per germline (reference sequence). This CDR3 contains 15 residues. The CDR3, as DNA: TGCGCCAGCAGCCAAGGGGATAGGGCTTACAATGAGCAGTTCTTC. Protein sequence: CASSQGDRAYNEQFF.

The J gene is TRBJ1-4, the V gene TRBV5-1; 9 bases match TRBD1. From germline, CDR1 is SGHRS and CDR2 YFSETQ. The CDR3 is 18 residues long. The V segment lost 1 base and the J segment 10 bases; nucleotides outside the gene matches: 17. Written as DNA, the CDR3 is TGCGCCAGCAGCTTGCAATCTACAGGGGGCCTACAGATGAGAAAACTGTTTTTT. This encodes CASSLQSTGGLQMRKLFF.

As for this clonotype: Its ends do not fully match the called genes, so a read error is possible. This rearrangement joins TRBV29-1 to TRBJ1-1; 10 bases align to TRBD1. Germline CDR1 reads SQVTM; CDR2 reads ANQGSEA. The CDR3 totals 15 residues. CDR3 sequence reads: CSVVDRGRGNTEAFF. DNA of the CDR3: TGCAGCGTTGTAGACAGGGGGCGCGGGAACACTGAGGCTTTCTTT. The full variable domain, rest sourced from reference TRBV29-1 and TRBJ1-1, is SAVISQKPSRDICQRGTSLTIQCQVDSQVTMMFWYRQQPGQSLTLIATANQGSEATYESGFVIDKFPISRPNLTFSTLTVSNMSPEDSSIYLCSVVDRGRGNTEAFFGQGTRLTVV.

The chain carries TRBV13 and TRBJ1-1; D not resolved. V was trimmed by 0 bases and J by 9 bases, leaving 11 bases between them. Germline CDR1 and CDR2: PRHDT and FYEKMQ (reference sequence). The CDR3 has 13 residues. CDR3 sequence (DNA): TGTGCCAGCAGCTTAGGAGAGGGCAGGCAAGCTTTCTTT. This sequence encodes CASSLGEGRQAFF.

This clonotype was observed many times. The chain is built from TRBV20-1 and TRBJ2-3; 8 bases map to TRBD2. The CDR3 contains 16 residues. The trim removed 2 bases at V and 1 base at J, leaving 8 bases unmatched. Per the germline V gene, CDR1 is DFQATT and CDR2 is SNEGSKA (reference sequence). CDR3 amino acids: CSARIGRASGTDTQYF. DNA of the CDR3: TGCAGTGCTAGAATCGGGAGGGCCAGTGGCACAGATACGCAGTATTTT.

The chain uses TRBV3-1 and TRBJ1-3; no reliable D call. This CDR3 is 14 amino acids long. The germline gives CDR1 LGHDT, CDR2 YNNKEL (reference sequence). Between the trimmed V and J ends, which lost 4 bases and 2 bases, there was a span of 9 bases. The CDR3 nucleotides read TGTGCCAGCAGCCGGACCTTGGCTGGAAACACCATATATTTT. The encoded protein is CASSRTLAGNTIYF.

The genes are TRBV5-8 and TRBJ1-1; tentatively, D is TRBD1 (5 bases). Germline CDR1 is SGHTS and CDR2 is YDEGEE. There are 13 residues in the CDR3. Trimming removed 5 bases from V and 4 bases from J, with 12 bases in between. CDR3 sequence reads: CASRARGGTEAFF. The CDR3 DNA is TGTGCCAGCAGGGCGAGGGGCGGCACTGAAGCTTTCTTT.

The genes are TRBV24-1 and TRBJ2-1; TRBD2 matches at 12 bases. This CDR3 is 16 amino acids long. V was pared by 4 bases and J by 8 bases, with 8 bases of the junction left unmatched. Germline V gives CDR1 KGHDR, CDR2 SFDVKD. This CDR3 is CATSDPSGRAFYEQFF. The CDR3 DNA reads TGTGCCACCAGTGACCCTAGCGGGAGGGCCTTCTATGAGCAGTTCTTC.

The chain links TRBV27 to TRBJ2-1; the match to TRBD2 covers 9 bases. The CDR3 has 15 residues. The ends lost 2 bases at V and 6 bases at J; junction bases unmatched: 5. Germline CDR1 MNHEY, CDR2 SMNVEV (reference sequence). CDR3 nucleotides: TGTGCCAGCAGTTTAACTGGACTAGCGATCAATGAGCAGTTCTTC. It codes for CASSLTGLAINEQFF.

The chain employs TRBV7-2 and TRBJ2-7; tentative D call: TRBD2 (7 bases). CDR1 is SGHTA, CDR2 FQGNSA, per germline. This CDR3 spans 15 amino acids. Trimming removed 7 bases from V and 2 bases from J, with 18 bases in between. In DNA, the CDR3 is TGTGCCAGCACTCTGAGGGGGGGCGAAGCCTACGAGCAGTACTTC. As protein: CASTLRGGEAYEQYF.

The CDR3 sequence is CASSLGTSGRRNTQYF. The CDR3 nucleotides read TGTGCCAGCAGCCTAGGGACTAGCGGGAGGAGAAATACGCAGTATTTT. This rearrangement joins TRBV14 to TRBJ2-3; TRBD2 aligns across 15 bases. Germline CDR1 and CDR2: SGHDN and FVKESK. V shed 4 bases and J 7 bases; nucleotides not matched to a gene: 6. The CDR3 is made up of 16 amino acids. Filled out from reference TRBV14 and TRBJ2-3, the complete variable domain reads EAGVTQFPSHSVIEKGQTVTLRCDPISGHDNLYWYRRVMGKEIKFLLHFVKESKQDESGMPNNRFLAERTGGTYSTLKVQPAELEDSGVYFCASSLGTSGRRNTQYFGPGTRLTVL.

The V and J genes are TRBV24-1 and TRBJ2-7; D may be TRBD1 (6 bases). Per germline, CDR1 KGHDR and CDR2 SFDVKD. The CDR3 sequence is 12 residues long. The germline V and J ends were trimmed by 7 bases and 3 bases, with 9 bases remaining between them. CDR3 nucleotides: TGTGCCACCAGACAGGGAAACTACGAGCAGTACTTC. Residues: CATRQGNYEQYF.